Listed below are T cell receptor beta chains from one sample, sequenced in a study of vaccination and CD4 T cells after COVID-19. Their recognized antigens are unknown. TCRdb re-called the PCR reads through MiXCR, storing one row per CDR3 protein. Among some 21,000 distinct CDR3 sequences listed, about 40% were seen once. Source: CD4+ T cells from blood, cultured in vitro, taken before SARS-CoV-2 vaccination. Receptors originate from a human donor who received a COVID-19 vaccine. Both conserved end residues are part of each CDR3. D genes are given only for firm matches. Size values are once, few and many counts, or a class for expanded clones, and some rows have none.

V gene	clone size	J gene	D gene	CDR3 protein	CDR3 DNA
TRBV20-1	medium-sized	TRBJ1-2	NA	CSAREGGKNYGYTF	TGCAGTGCTAGAGAGGGGGGAAAGAACTATGGCTACACCTTC
TRBV30	NA	TRBJ1-2	NA	CAWSVREIGGYTF	TGTGCCTGGAGTGTACGGGAAATTGGCGGCTACACCTTC
TRBV2	NA	TRBJ2-3	TRBD2	CASSRTSGGASTQYF	TGTGCCAGCAGTCGGACTAGCGGGGGGGCTAGTACGCAGTATTTT
TRBV7-2	NA	TRBJ2-3	TRBD2	CASSLQLAGDTDTQYF	TGTGCCAGCAGCCTCCAATTGGCGGGGGACACAGATACGCAGTATTTT
TRBV5-1	NA	TRBJ2-7	NA	CASSSGTERLAIAHEQYF	TGCGCCAGCAGTTCCGGGACAGAGAGACTAGCGATCGCCCACGAGCAGTACTTC
TRBV6-1	NA	TRBJ2-7	NA	CASGYYYEQYF	TGTGCCAGCGGGTATTACTACGAGCAGTACTTC
TRBV15	NA	TRBJ1-1	NA	CATSRDGPLNTEAFF	TGTGCCACCAGCAGAGATGGCCCCTTGAACACTGAAGCTTTCTTT
TRBV2	NA	TRBJ1-2	NA	CASSAGAYGYTF	TGTGCCAGCAGTGCAGGGGCCTATGGCTACACCTTC
TRBV7-9	NA	TRBJ2-1	NA	CASSRDFSYNEQFF	TGTGCCAGCAGCCGGGACTTCTCCTACAATGAGCAGTTCTTC
TRBV7-2	few	TRBJ1-5	TRBD1	CASSLDGQGYQPQHF	TGTGCCAGCAGCTTAGACGGACAGGGGTATCAGCCCCAGCATTTT
TRBV30	few	TRBJ2-2	NA	CAWSNPGSTGELFF	TGTGCCTGGAGTAATCCCGGATCCACCGGGGAGCTGTTTTTT
TRBV12-3/TRBV12-4	NA	TRBJ1-5	NA	CASSLGTEWGSRGRDQPQHF	TGTGCCAGCAGTTTAGGGACTGAATGGGGGAGCCGGGGCAGGGATCAGCCCCAGCATTTT
TRBV6-5	NA	TRBJ2-7	TRBD1	CASSSLKTGSDEQYF	TGTGCCAGCAGTTCCCTGAAGACAGGGTCGGACGAGCAGTACTTC
TRBV11-2	NA	TRBJ1-6	NA	CASSPNTPYVGGVGAQHNSPLHF	TGTGCCAGCAGCCCAAACACACCTTACGTAGGGGGGGTGGGAGCCCAACATAATTCACCCCTCCACTTT
TRBV20-1	NA	TRBJ2-5	NA	CSARGAWETQYF	TGCAGTGCTAGAGGGGCGTGGGAGACCCAGTACTTC
TRBV7-4	once	TRBJ2-3	NA	CASSPIPSWGGTDTQYF	TGTGCCAGCAGCCCTATACCTTCGTGGGGGGGCACAGATACGCAGTATTTT
TRBV6-1	few	TRBJ1-2	TRBD1	CASSRQGKSGYGYTF	TGTGCCAGCAGCCGACAGGGGAAGAGTGGCTATGGCTACACCTTC
TRBV5-1	NA	TRBJ2-7	NA	CASSFNRYEQYF	TGCGCCAGCAGCTTTAACCGCTACGAGCAGTACTTC
TRBV28	NA	TRBJ1-6	TRBD1	CASSPSTGQANSPLHF	TGTGCCAGCAGTCCGTCAACGGGACAGGCAAATTCACCCCTCCACTTT
TRBV6-5	NA	TRBJ2-1	NA	CASSYTGTDNEQFF	TGTGCCAGCAGTTACACCGGGACTGACAATGAGCAGTTCTTC
TRBV7-9	few	TRBJ1-2	TRBD1	CASSLDPPGQVFGYTF	TGTGCCAGCAGCTTAGATCCCCCGGGACAGGTTTTTGGCTACACCTTC
TRBV24-1	NA	TRBJ2-1	NA	CATSVWQGSYNEQFF	TGTGCCACCAGTGTCTGGCAGGGGTCCTACAATGAGCAGTTCTTC
TRBV20-1	NA	TRBJ2-5	TRBD2	CSARNRLAGVEGVAQYF	TGCAGTGCTAGGAATCGGCTAGCGGGGGTCGAGGGGGTGGCCCAGTACTTC
TRBV5-4	NA	TRBJ2-7	NA	CASSLMGVEQYF	TGTGCCAGCAGCTTGATGGGGGTCGAGCAGTACTTC
TRBV30	NA	TRBJ1-2	NA	CAWAEIGAGYTF	TGTGCCTGGGCCGAGATTGGGGCTGGCTACACCTTC
TRBV2	NA	TRBJ1-2	NA	CASSYRASYGYTF	TGTGCCAGCAGCTACAGGGCCTCCTATGGCTACACCTTC
TRBV9	NA	TRBJ1-5	TRBD1	CASSDTGGEDQPQHF	TGTGCCAGCAGTGATACAGGGGGCGAGGATCAGCCCCAGCATTTT
TRBV7-9	few	TRBJ2-3	NA	CASSYWRSETDTQYF	TGTGCCAGCAGCTATTGGAGGTCAGAAACAGATACGCAGTATTTT
TRBV27	NA	TRBJ1-1	TRBD1	CASSQQGGQGLNTEAFF	TGTGCCAGCAGCCAGCAGGGGGGACAGGGGCTGAACACTGAAGCTTTCTTT
TRBV6-2/TRBV6-3	few	TRBJ1-5	NA	CASTEEGQPQHF	TGTGCCAGCACCGAAGAAGGTCAGCCCCAGCATTTT
TRBV4-2	NA	TRBJ2-7	NA	CASSQVRGLTYEQYF	TGTGCCAGCAGCCAAGTCCGGGGGCTAACCTACGAGCAGTACTTC
TRBV10-1	NA	TRBJ1-1	NA	CASRGHGNTEAFF	TGCGCCAGCAGAGGACATGGGAACACTGAAGCTTTCTTT
TRBV19	NA	TRBJ2-2	NA	CASSPGETANTGELFF	TGTGCCAGTAGTCCGGGAGAAACAGCGAACACCGGGGAGCTGTTTTTT
TRBV5-4	NA	TRBJ2-7	NA	CASSLSALGRYEQYF	TGTGCCAGCAGCTTATCCGCGTTAGGCCGATACGAGCAGTACTTC
TRBV6-1	few	TRBJ1-1	TRBD1	CASSRQGGTEAFF	TGTGCCAGCTCCCGACAGGGGGGAACTGAAGCTTTCTTT
TRBV29-1	NA	TRBJ1-1	NA	CSVAPVGAFF	TGCAGCGTGGCCCCCGTTGGGGCTTTCTTT
TRBV20-1	NA	TRBJ2-7	NA	CSARDGRGTYEQYF	TGCAGTGCGAGGGACGGCCGAGGCACCTACGAGCAGTACTTC
TRBV5-1	NA	TRBJ1-1	NA	CASSLGGGTEAFF	TGCGCCAGCAGCCTAGGGGGAGGTACTGAAGCTTTCTTT
TRBV20-1	few	TRBJ1-1	TRBD1	CSARQGGTEAFF	TGCAGTGCTCGACAGGGAGGCACTGAAGCTTTCTTT
TRBV5-1	NA	TRBJ1-1	TRBD1	CASSAGQGKTEAFF	TGCGCCAGCAGCGCAGGACAGGGGAAAACTGAAGCTTTCTTT
TRBV29-1	few	TRBJ2-3	NA	CSVESVQGTQYF	TGCAGCGTTGAATCAGTGCAGGGTACGCAGTATTTT
TRBV20-1	NA	TRBJ2-1	TRBD2	CSATAQRGAFYNEQFF	TGCAGTGCTACCGCGCAGCGGGGGGCTTTTTACAATGAGCAGTTCTTC
TRBV4-1	NA	TRBJ1-2	TRBD1	CASSQEARGHYGYTF	TGCGCCAGCAGCCAAGAGGCCAGGGGGCACTATGGCTACACCTTC
TRBV7-8	NA	TRBJ2-5	NA	CASSSYPGQVQETQYF	TGTGCCAGCAGCTCCTACCCGGGACAAGTACAAGAGACCCAGTACTTC
TRBV29-1	NA	TRBJ1-5	NA	CSVVSREIGGKAHQPQHF	TGCAGCGTTGTTAGTCGAGAGATAGGGGGAAAGGCGCATCAGCCCCAGCATTTT
TRBV15	few	TRBJ1-2	TRBD1	CATSRDRGFGYTF	TGTGCCACCAGCAGAGACAGGGGGTTTGGCTACACCTTC
TRBV6-5	NA	TRBJ2-1	NA	CASSYSGGQSSYNEQFF	TGTGCCAGCAGTTACTCGGGGGGACAGAGCTCCTACAATGAGCAGTTCTTC
TRBV7-9	NA	TRBJ2-2	TRBD2	CAGRGLAGGSVNTGELFF	TGTGCCGGAAGAGGACTAGCGGGGGGGAGCGTGAACACCGGGGAGCTGTTTTTT
TRBV7-8	NA	TRBJ1-1	NA	CASSLAGAEMNTEAFF	TGTGCCAGCAGCTTAGCAGGGGCCGAAATGAACACTGAAGCTTTCTTT
TRBV3-1	NA	TRBJ2-1	NA	CASSHSRDSFSYNEQFF	TGTGCCAGCAGCCACTCCCGGGACTCCTTTTCCTACAATGAGCAGTTCTTC
TRBV30	NA	TRBJ1-1	NA	CAWSVYPLPDTEAFF	TGTGCCTGGAGTGTATACCCCCTTCCGGACACTGAAGCTTTCTTT
TRBV5-1	NA	TRBJ1-4	TRBD1	CASSLGLGTEDGKLFF	TGCGCCAGCAGCTTGGGCCTTGGGACAGAGGATGGAAAACTGTTTTTT
TRBV5-1	NA	TRBJ2-1	TRBD1	CASSLVGQGPEQFF	TGCGCCAGCAGCTTGGTGGGACAGGGTCCTGAGCAGTTCTTC
TRBV6-1	few	TRBJ2-2	TRBD2	CASCIWTSGIVGNTGELFF	TGTGCCAGTTGCATTTGGACTAGCGGGATAGTGGGAAACACCGGGGAGCTGTTTTTT